The 30 T cell receptor beta chains below were found in one sample sequenced in a study of T cell responses to AZD1222 COVID-19 vaccine. Measured with immunoSEQ multiplex PCR; TCRdb has only the in-frame clones, and not every one. The sample has about 120,000 clones; roughly 84% are singletons. The specimen comprised peripheral blood, sampled on day 0 of AZD1222 vaccination. These TCRs come from an adult in good health.

The V and J genes are TRBV28 and TRBJ1-5, with D hard to call. CDR3 length: 13 amino acids. CDR1 MDHEN and CDR2 SYDVKM come from the germline V gene. V lost 3 bases and J lost 9, with 12 bases in between. CDR3 protein: CASSFRPLGPQHF. The CDR3 DNA sequence: TGTGCCAGCAGTTTCCGACCCTTGGGGCCCCAGCATTTT.

The chain has TRBV7-9 and TRBJ2-1; 10 nucleotides agree with TRBD2. Germline V gene lookup returns CDR1 SEHNR and CDR2 FQNEAQ (reference sequence). The V segment lost 1 base and the J segment 4 bases; nucleotides outside the gene matches: 10. This CDR3 is 18 amino acids long. CDR3 DNA sequence: TGTGCCAGCAGCTTAGGGCTGGATGGACTAGCGGAGTACAATGAGCAGTTCTTC. As protein: CASSLGLDGLAEYNEQFF.

The chain combines TRBV6-5 with TRBJ1-1; TRBD1 aligns across 7 bases. Trimming took 2 bases from V and 4 from J; bases not matched to a gene: 4. Germline V gene sequence: CDR1 MNHEY, CDR2 SVGAGI. This CDR3 has 14 amino acids. The DNA for the CDR3 is TGTGCCAGCAGTTACCAGGGGGTTGGCACTGAAGCTTTCTTT. Its translation is CASSYQGVGTEAFF.

This chain links TRBV2 with TRBJ2-2; 11 bases align to TRBD2. The CDR3 contains 16 residues. Trimming at V came to 6 bases and at J to 5 bases, leaving 8 bases not matched to a gene. CDR1 is SNHLY, CDR2 FYNNEI, per germline. CDR3 region: CASRETSGGGTGELFF. The CDR3 DNA is TGTGCCAGCAGGGAAACTAGCGGGGGCGGTACCGGGGAGCTGTTTTTT. The full variable domain, completed using reference TRBV2 and TRBJ2-2, is EPEVTQTPSHQVTQMGQEVILRCVPISNHLYFYWYRQILGQKVEFLVSFYNNEISEKSEIFDDQFSVERPDGSNFTLKIRSTKLEDSAMYFCASRETSGGGTGELFFGEGSRLTVL.

The chain combines TRBV3-1 (or the pseudogene TRBV3-2) with TRBJ1-3, with 7 bases aligning to TRBD1. Germline assignment: CDR1 LGHDT and CDR2 YNNKEL (reference sequence). The CDR3 sequence is 15 residues long. With 3 bases clipped from V and 0 bases from J, the junction kept 2 bases outside the gene matches. CDR3 region: CASSQGTDSGNTIYF. CDR3 nucleotide sequence: TGTGCCAGCAGCCAGGGGACAGACTCTGGAAACACCATATATTTT.

The V call is TRBV28, the J call TRBJ1-1; D might be TRBD1 (5 bases). Germline V gene sequence: CDR1 MDHEN, CDR2 SYDVKM. Trimming cost V 3 bases and J 4 bases, with 12 bases left between them. This CDR3 contains 14 residues. CDR3 bases: TGTGCCAGCAGTTTGACAAGGGGCGGCACTGAAGCTTTCTTT. Its protein product is CASSLTRGGTEAFF.

The chain combines TRBV24-1 with TRBJ1-2; D remains ambiguous. The CDR3 sequence is 12 residues long. V lost 5 bases and J 4 bases, leaving 7 bases between the germline ends. CDR1 and CDR2 from the germline V gene are KGHDR and SFDVKD. The CDR3, as DNA: TGTGCCACCAGTGCCGGGTCCTATGGCTACACCTTC. Translating it yields CATSAGSYGYTF.

This clone was detected many times. The gene calls are TRBV11-2 and TRBJ1-5; D is uncertain. Trimming shortened V by 3 bases and J by 7 bases, and 10 bases separated the two germline ends. This CDR3 region has 13 residues. CDR1 and CDR2 (germline): SGHAT, FQNNGV. CDR3 in amino acids: CASSLAERQPQHF. The CDR3 nucleotides are TGTGCCAGCAGCTTGGCGGAGCGACAGCCCCAGCATTTT.

The CDR3 DNA reads as TGTGCCACCAGTGCAACAGGGAATGAAGAGACCCAGTACTTC. Protein: CATSATGNEETQYF. This chain connects TRBV24-1 to TRBJ2-5; TRBD1 is a possible D gene (6 bases). V shed 5 bases and J shed 3 bases, with 12 bases lying between them. CDR3 length: 14 amino acids. Germline lookup yields CDR1 KGHDR and CDR2 SFDVKD.

The V call is TRBV2, the J call TRBJ1-6, with 8 bases matching TRBD1. Germline CDR1 is SNHLY and CDR2 is FYNNEI. The CDR3 sequence is 15 residues long. Trimming took 3 bases from V and 7 from J; bases not matched to a gene: 5. CDR3 in DNA: TGTGCCAGCAGTGAGAGGACAGGGACAAATTCACCCCTCCACTTT. Translating gives CASSERTGTNSPLHF.

V gene TRBV7-6 combines with J gene TRBJ2-1; D not resolved. Looked up from germline, CDR1 is SGHVS and CDR2 is FNYEAQ. Trimming removed 2 bases from V and 9 bases from J, with 8 bases in between. The CDR3 spans 12 residues. The CDR3 reads CASSLRMGEQFF. The CDR3 coding sequence is TGTGCCAGCAGCTTACGTATGGGTGAGCAGTTCTTC.

This clone was seen a handful of times. The chain combines TRBV3-1 (or the pseudogene TRBV3-2) with TRBJ1-6; D remains unclear. The CDR3 is 11 amino acids. V shed 3 bases and J shed 10 bases, with 4 bases lying between them. Germline V gives CDR1 LGHDT, CDR2 YNNKEL (reference sequence). The CDR3 sequence: CASSHRSPLHF. The CDR3 DNA follows: TGTGCCAGCAGCCACCGGTCACCCCTCCACTTT.

The V gene is TRBV5-1, the J gene TRBJ1-5; possibly TRBD1 for D (5 bases). V shed 4 bases and J shed 0 bases, with 11 bases lying between them. This CDR3 is built from 15 residues. CDR1 and CDR2 (germline): SGHRS, YFSETQ. The CDR3 DNA reads TGCGCCAGCAGCCCGCTCGGACATAGCAATCAGCCCCAGCATTTT. Its protein product is CASSPLGHSNQPQHF.

This chain links TRBV4-1 with TRBJ1-3, with TRBD1 identical over 9 bases. J was trimmed by 7 bases and V by 0 bases; bases with no gene match: 1. The CDR3 covers 14 residues. Germline values: CDR1 MGHRA, CDR2 YSYEKL. The CDR3 region is CASSQEDRGNTIYF. The CDR3 bases are TGCGCCAGCAGCCAAGAGGACAGGGGCAACACCATATATTTT.

The DNA of the CDR3 is TGTGCCAGCAGTTTCGGGGTCTTAGTAGACAATGAGCAGTTCTTC. This gives the protein CASSFGVLVDNEQFF. The chain joins TRBV28 to TRBJ2-1; D perhaps matches TRBD2 (5 bases). The length of the CDR3 is 15 residues. Trimming pared 3 bases from V and 5 bases from J, leaving 14 bases between. The germline gives CDR1 MDHEN, CDR2 SYDVKM.

This clone appeared once. The V and J genes are TRBV29-1 and TRBJ1-1; D may be TRBD1 (5 bases). V was shortened by 3 bases and J by 2 bases, with 10 bases between the two germline ends. There are 13 residues in the CDR3. Germline lookup yields CDR1 SQVTM and CDR2 ANQGSEA. The CDR3 DNA is TGCAGCGTTGATACTGGGGACAACACTGAAGCTTTCTTT. Translated, it gives CSVDTGDNTEAFF.

The chain combines TRBV11-2 with TRBJ1-2, with D possibly TRBD1 on 5 matching bases. Germline V gene lookup returns CDR1 SGHAT and CDR2 FQNNGV. Trimming cost V 0 bases and J 2 bases, with 10 bases left between them. The length of the CDR3 is 15 residues. CDR3 sequence reads: CASSLDPDSNYGYTF. The CDR3 DNA reads as TGTGCCAGCAGCTTAGATCCCGACAGCAACTATGGCTACACCTTC.

The rearrangement uses TRBV11-2 and TRBJ1-2, with D hard to call. The germline V and J ends were trimmed by 2 bases and 8 bases, with 6 bases remaining between them. The CDR3 runs to 11 residues. The V gene's germline CDR1 is SGHAT and CDR2 FQNNGV. The CDR3 DNA reads as TGTGCCAGCAGCTTATCGGTGGGCTACACCTTC. It is translated as CASSLSVGYTF.

This chain joins TRBV5-4 and TRBJ2-7, with D unresolved. The CDR3 contains 13 residues. Germline CDR1 reads SGHNT; CDR2 reads YYREEE (reference sequence). The germline V and J ends were trimmed by 1 base and 1 base, with 6 bases remaining between them. The CDR3 loop is CASSLTDSYEQYF. In DNA form, the CDR3 reads TGTGCCAGCAGCTTGACCGATTCCTACGAGCAGTACTTC.

This chain connects TRBV5-5 to TRBJ2-7; 7 bases match TRBD2. Germline CDR1 reads SGHKS; CDR2 reads YYEKEE (reference sequence). V shed 4 bases, J shed 5 bases, and the junction held 12 bases outside the gene matches. The CDR3 contains 15 residues. CDR3: CASSKAGGGVHEQYF. CDR3 DNA: TGTGCCAGCAGCAAGGCTGGGGGGGGTGTCCACGAGCAGTACTTC.

The chain recombines TRBV18 with TRBJ2-7; tentative D call: TRBD2 (5 bases). Between the trimmed V and J ends, which lost 3 bases and 2 bases, there was a span of 14 bases. Germline V gives CDR1 KGHSH, CDR2 LQKENI. The CDR3 is 15 amino acids. CDR3 nucleotides: TGTGCCAGCTCACCGTATTTAGAGACTACCTACGAGCAGTACTTC. As protein: CASSPYLETTYEQYF.

The V call is TRBV24-1, the J call TRBJ2-7; no definite D call. The CDR3 is 13 residues long. Looked up from germline, CDR1 is KGHDR and CDR2 is SFDVKD. V was trimmed by 2 bases and J by 5 bases, leaving 9 bases between them. The CDR3, as DNA: TGTGCCACCAGTGATTCCCATAGGAACGAGCAGTACTTC. Amino acids: CATSDSHRNEQYF.

This chain connects TRBV6-5 to TRBJ1-1, with 11 bases that match TRBD1. The V and J ends lost 6 bases and 7 bases, in that order; junction bases with no gene match: 10. The CDR3 contains 15 residues. Germline CDR1 MNHEY, CDR2 SVGAGI. The CDR3: CASSYGQGAGVEAFF. In DNA, the CDR3 is TGTGCCAGCAGCTACGGACAGGGGGCCGGGGTTGAAGCTTTCTTT.

The J gene is TRBJ2-5, the V gene TRBV5-1; D is uncertain. Looked up from germline, CDR1 is SGHRS and CDR2 is YFSETQ. The V end lost 1 base, the J end lost 4 bases, and 11 bases lay between the germline ends. The CDR3 has 14 residues. DNA of the CDR3: TGCGCCAGCAGCTTGTCTGAGGTTACAGAGACCCAGTACTTC. Translated, it gives CASSLSEVTETQYF.

The rearrangement links TRBV7-2 to TRBJ1-1; D unclear. The V and J ends lost 0 bases and 0 bases respectively, with 8 bases between them. This CDR3 comprises 15 residues. The V gene's germline CDR1 is SGHTA and CDR2 FQGNSA. The CDR3 DNA is TGTGCCAGCAGCTTAGCGTTCGGGATGAACACTGAAGCTTTCTTT. This sequence encodes CASSLAFGMNTEAFF.

This clone was picked up a small number of times. The CDR3 DNA reads TGTGCCAGCAGCACAGGGACAGGGAACACTGAAGCTTTCTTT. Translated: CASSTGTGNTEAFF. The rearrangement links TRBV11-2 to TRBJ1-1; 8 positions agree with TRBD1. The V segment lost 5 bases and the J segment 1 base; nucleotides outside the gene matches: 3. CDR1 SGHAT and CDR2 FQNNGV come from the germline V gene. The CDR3 extends over 14 amino acids.

This clone was observed a single time. This chain joins TRBV6-2 or TRBV6-3 and TRBJ2-1; no definite D call. Germline CDR1 reads MNHEY; CDR2 reads SVGEGT. Trimming cost V 4 bases and J 0 bases, with 10 bases left between them. CDR3 length: 15 amino acids. CDR3: CASSSLLSSYNEQFF. DNA for the CDR3: TGTGCCAGCAGTTCCCTACTGAGCTCCTACAATGAGCAGTTCTTC.

This clone was detected only once. V gene TRBV28 combines with J gene TRBJ2-7, with no clear D. Trimming took 7 bases from V and 2 from J, leaving 9 bases between them. The CDR3 totals 12 residues. The germline V gene has CDR1 MDHEN and CDR2 SYDVKM. As DNA, the CDR3 is TGTGCCAGCACGCCCTCGGCCTACGAGCAGTACTTC. Amino acid sequence: CASTPSAYEQYF.

This chain joins TRBV28 and TRBJ1-6, with unresolved D. This CDR3 region has 15 residues. V lost 6 bases and J 10 bases, leaving 19 bases between the germline ends. Per the germline V gene, CDR1 is MDHEN and CDR2 is SYDVKM. Here the CDR3 reads CASRPLTIAWSPLHF. In nucleotides, the CDR3 is TGTGCCAGCAGGCCACTAACCATCGCTTGGTCACCCCTCCACTTT.

This clone was counted a single time. The J gene is TRBJ2-7, the V gene TRBV6-5; 7 bases line up with TRBD2. The CDR3 is made up of 15 amino acids. The J segment lost 3 bases and the V segment lost 6 bases, leaving 11 bases of the junction unmatched. Looked up from germline, CDR1 is MNHEY and CDR2 is SVGAGI. This chain's CDR3 is CASSPPGEGVYEQYF. CDR3 bases: TGTGCCAGCAGCCCCCCCGGGGAGGGTGTCTACGAGCAGTACTTC.